The T cell receptor beta chain under discussion was sequenced for a study of beta chain features in type 1 diabetes. Study background: Similarity in age, gender and cell yields was seen between patients and healthy donors.

Since all of the isolated RNA was reverse transcribed, expressed TCRB transcripts were what got sequenced. Produced via immunoSEQ multiplex PCR; TCRdb's table is partial and in-frame only. Of some 660,000 clones in the sample, roughly an eighth are singletons; the top ten hold roughly 0.04%. Whole-study findings and limits: Insertion counts at VDJ junctions were lower in type 1 diabetes patients, who also showed more deletions there. For Type 1 diabetes patients, all four CD4+ subsets carried TCRB CDR3s that were moderately but significantly shorter.

With V trimmed by 10 bases and J by 1 base, 8 bases remained unmatched. CDR3 size: 14 residues. CDR1 is ENHRY, CDR2 SYGVKD, per germline. Every single donor gave one heparinised blood draw, and these averaged about 120 mL. Only a few counts were recorded for this clone. Its antigen remains unidentified. Material: naive CD4+ T cells from blood. The sequence derives from a man aged 18 to 30 with type 1 diabetes. The chain has TRBV10-3 and TRBJ2-5; the match to TRBD1 covers 8 bases. CDR3 nucleotide sequence: TGTGCCACCTCCTCCGGGACAGGCCAAGAGACCCAGTACTTC. It yields the protein CATSSGTGQETQYF.